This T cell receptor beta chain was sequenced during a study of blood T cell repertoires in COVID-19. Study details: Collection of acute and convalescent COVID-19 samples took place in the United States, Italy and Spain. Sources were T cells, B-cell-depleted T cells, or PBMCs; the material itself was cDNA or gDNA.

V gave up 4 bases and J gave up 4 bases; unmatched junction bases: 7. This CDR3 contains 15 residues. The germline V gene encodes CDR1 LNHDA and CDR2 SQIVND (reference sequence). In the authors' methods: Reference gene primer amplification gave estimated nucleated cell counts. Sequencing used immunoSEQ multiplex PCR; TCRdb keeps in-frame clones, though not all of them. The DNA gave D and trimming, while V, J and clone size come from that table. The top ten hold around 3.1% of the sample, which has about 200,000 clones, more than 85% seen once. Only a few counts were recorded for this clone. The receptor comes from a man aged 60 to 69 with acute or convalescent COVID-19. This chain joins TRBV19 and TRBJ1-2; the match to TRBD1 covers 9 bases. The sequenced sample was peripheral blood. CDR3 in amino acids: CASSTGTGIAYGYTF. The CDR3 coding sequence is TGTGCCAGTAGTACCGGGACAGGGATTGCCTATGGCTACACCTTC.